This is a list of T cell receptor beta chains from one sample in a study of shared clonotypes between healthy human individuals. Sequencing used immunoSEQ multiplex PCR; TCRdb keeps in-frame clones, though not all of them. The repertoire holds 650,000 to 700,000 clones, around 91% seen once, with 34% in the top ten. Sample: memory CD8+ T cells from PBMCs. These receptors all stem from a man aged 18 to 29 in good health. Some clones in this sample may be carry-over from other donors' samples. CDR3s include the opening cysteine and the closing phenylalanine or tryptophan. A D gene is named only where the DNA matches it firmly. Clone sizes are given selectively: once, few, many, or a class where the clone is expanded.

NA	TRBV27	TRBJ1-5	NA	CASSLAISMGQPQHF	TGTGCCAGCAGTTTGGCTATCAGCATGGGACAGCCCCAGCATTTT
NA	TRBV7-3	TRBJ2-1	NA	CASSLVSGSYNEQFF	TGTGCCAGCAGCCTTGTTAGCGGTTCCTACAATGAGCAGTTCTTC
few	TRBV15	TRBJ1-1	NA	CATSRDSRDSTEAFF	TGTGCCACCAGCAGAGATTCGCGGGATAGCACTGAAGCTTTCTTT
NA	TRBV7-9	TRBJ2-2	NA	CASSLVRNTGELFF	TGTGCCAGCAGCTTAGTGCGGAACACCGGGGAGCTGTTTTTT
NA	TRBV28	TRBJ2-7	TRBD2	CASSLFLMAGDRQYF	TGTGCCAGCAGTTTATTCCTTATGGCGGGAGATAGGCAGTACTTC
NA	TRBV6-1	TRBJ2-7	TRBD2	CASAGIAGVYEQYF	TGTGCCAGTGCGGGTATAGCGGGAGTTTACGAGCAGTACTTC
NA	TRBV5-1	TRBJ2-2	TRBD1	CASSSSGTGDTGELFF	TGCGCCAGCAGCTCGTCCGGGACAGGGGACACCGGGGAGCTGTTTTTT
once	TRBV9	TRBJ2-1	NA	CASSGPNEQFF	TGTGCCAGCAGCGGACCCAATGAGCAGTTCTTC
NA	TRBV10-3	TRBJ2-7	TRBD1	CAISSGQAYEQYF	TGTGCCATCAGCTCGGGACAGGCCTACGAGCAGTACTTC
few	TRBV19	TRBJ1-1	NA	CASGPRSANTEAFF	TGTGCCAGTGGACCCAGGTCAGCGAACACTGAAGCTTTCTTT
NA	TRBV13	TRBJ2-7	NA	CASSALTGTYEQYF	TGTGCCAGCAGCGCATTGACAGGTACCTACGAGCAGTACTTC
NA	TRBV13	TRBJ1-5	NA	CASSLNGPDYSNQPQHF	TGTGCCAGCAGCTTAAATGGTCCCGATTATAGCAATCAGCCCCAGCATTTT
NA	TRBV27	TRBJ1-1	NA	CASRPQAGPNTEAFF	TGTGCCAGCAGACCCCAGGCGGGCCCGAACACTGAAGCTTTCTTT
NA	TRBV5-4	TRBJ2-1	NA	CASSWGRSDEQFF	TGTGCCAGCAGCTGGGGTCGCAGCGATGAGCAGTTCTTC
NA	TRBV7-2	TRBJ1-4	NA	CASSLEWAGGNEKLFF	TGTGCCAGCAGCTTAGAGTGGGCAGGAGGCAATGAAAAACTGTTTTTT
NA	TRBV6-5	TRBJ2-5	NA	CASSYSSWLIEETQYF	TGTGCCAGCAGTTACTCATCCTGGCTGATTGAAGAGACCCAGTACTTC
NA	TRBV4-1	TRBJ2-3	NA	CASSHWPNTDTQYF	TGCGCCAGCAGCCATTGGCCTAACACAGATACGCAGTATTTT
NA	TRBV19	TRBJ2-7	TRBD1	CASSSPRDRVSYEQYF	TGTGCCAGTAGTTCTCCCCGGGACAGGGTTTCCTACGAGCAGTACTTC
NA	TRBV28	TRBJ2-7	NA	CASSLVEGGYEQYF	TGTGCCAGCAGTTTGGTCGAGGGTGGGTACGAGCAGTACTTC
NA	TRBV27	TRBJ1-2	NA	CASRKHRDVESYTF	TGTGCCAGCAGGAAACACCGGGACGTGGAGAGCTACACCTTC
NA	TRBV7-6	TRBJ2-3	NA	CASSLVTGPSTDTQYF	TGTGCCAGCAGCTTAGTAACAGGGCCATCGACAGATACGCAGTATTTT
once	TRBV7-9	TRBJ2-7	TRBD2	CASSPWTSGSYEQYF	TGTGCCAGCAGCCCCTGGACTAGCGGCTCCTACGAGCAGTACTTC
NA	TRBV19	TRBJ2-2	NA	CASSNGELFF	TGTGCCAGTAGTAACGGGGAGCTGTTTTTT
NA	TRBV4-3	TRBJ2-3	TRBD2	CASSLIGREDSTDTQYF	TGCGCCAGCAGCTTAATCGGGCGGGAGGATAGCACAGATACGCAGTATTTT
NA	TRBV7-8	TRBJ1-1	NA	CASSLAWVRNTEAFF	TGTGCCAGCAGCTTAGCTTGGGTAAGGAACACTGAAGCTTTCTTT
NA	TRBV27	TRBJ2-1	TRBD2	CASSLYGGRAHEQFF	TGTGCCAGCAGTTTATACGGCGGGAGGGCACATGAGCAGTTCTTC
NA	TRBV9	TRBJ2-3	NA	CASSSTTTVFGTDTQYF	TGTGCCAGCAGCTCTACAACGACAGTTTTCGGCACAGATACGCAGTATTTT
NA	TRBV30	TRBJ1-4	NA	CAWSDGGDRLNEKLFF	TGTGCCTGGAGTGATGGGGGGGACCGCCTTAATGAAAAACTGTTTTTT
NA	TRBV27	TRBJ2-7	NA	CASSPDLGTYEQYF	TGTGCCAGCAGCCCCGACCTGGGGACCTACGAGCAGTACTTC
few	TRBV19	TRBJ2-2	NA	CASSIGPGGIGELFF	TGTGCCAGTAGTATAGGGCCCGGAGGTATAGGGGAGCTGTTTTTT
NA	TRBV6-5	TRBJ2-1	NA	CASSYSRLNNEQFF	TGTGCCAGCAGTTACTCTCGACTAAACAATGAGCAGTTCTTC
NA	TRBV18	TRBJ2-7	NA	CASSPDTGHFYEQYF	TGTGCCAGCTCACCGGACACGGGTCACTTCTACGAGCAGTACTTC
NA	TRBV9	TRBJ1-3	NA	CASSVAIDGSGNTIYF	TGTGCCAGCAGCGTTGCCATTGACGGCTCTGGAAACACCATATATTTT
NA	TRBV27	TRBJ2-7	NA	CASSPGSSYEQYF	TGTGCCAGCAGTCCCGGTAGCTCCTACGAGCAGTACTTC
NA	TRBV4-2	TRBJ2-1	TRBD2	CASSLRTSGYNEQFF	TGTGCCAGCAGCCTACGGACTAGCGGTTACAATGAGCAGTTCTTC